These T cell receptor beta chains were read from a single sample in a study of T-cell reconstitution after alpha-beta-depleted transplantation in children. From the PCR reads, TCRdb called clonotypes with MiXCR, one entry per CDR3 protein. Of about 110,000 distinct CDR3 sequences listed, 6.4% are singletons. The specimen comprised PBMCs, mostly from graft donor cells, sampled 360 days after TCRalphabeta/CD19-depleted stem cell transplant. These receptor sequences come from a male patient aged 2 to 10 who had a stem cell transplant for acute lymphoblastic leukemia, so the T cells may come from the graft donor. Both conserved end residues are part of each CDR3. The order of the fields is clone size, J gene, D gene, V gene, CDR3 protein, CDR3 DNA. The D gene is left open where the match is weak. Expanded clones are given a class, and other clones once, few, many or no size at all.

size: many; J: TRBJ2-1; D: .; V: TRBV7-9; CDR3: CASSPAREQFF; DNA: TGTGCCAGCAGCCCCGCGCGTGAGCAGTTCTTC
size: many; J: TRBJ1-1; D: .; V: TRBV6-1; CDR3: CASSEAAGRTEAFF; DNA: TGTGCCAGCAGTGAAGCCGCAGGGAGAACTGAAGCTTTCTTT
size: .; J: TRBJ1-4; D: TRBD1; V: TRBV20-1; CDR3: CSAPPRQGGPNEKLFF; DNA: TGCAGTGCTCCCCCCCGACAGGGGGGACCTAATGAAAAACTGTTTTTT
size: few; J: TRBJ2-7; D: .; V: TRBV4-3; CDR3: CASSQARTASSYEQYF; DNA: TGCGCCAGCAGCCAAGCTAGGACAGCAAGCTCCTACGAGCAGTACTTC
size: many; J: TRBJ2-2; D: .; V: TRBV7-2; CDR3: CASEWDAGELFF; DNA: TGTGCCAGCGAGTGGGACGCCGGGGAGCTGTTTTTT
size: many; J: TRBJ1-1; D: .; V: TRBV7-9; CDR3: CASSLPSQNTEAFF; DNA: TGTGCCAGCAGCTTACCCTCTCAGAACACTGAAGCTTTCTTT
size: many; J: TRBJ1-2; D: .; V: TRBV9; CDR3: CASSPRDRDGYTF; DNA: TGTGCCAGCAGCCCCAGGGATAGGGATGGCTACACCTTC
size: few; J: TRBJ2-7; D: .; V: TRBV28; CDR3: CASSPGSEQYF; DNA: TGTGCCAGCAGTCCCGGGAGCGAGCAGTACTTC
size: many; J: TRBJ2-7; D: .; V: TRBV28; CDR3: CASSLGWPRFSYEQYF; DNA: TGTGCCAGCAGTTTAGGTTGGCCGAGGTTCTCCTACGAGCAGTACTTC
size: .; J: TRBJ2-7; D: .; V: TRBV5-5; CDR3: CASRTSRDTEQYF; DNA: TGTGCCAGCAGGACGTCCCGGGACACCGAGCAGTACTTC
size: many; J: TRBJ1-1; D: TRBD1; V: TRBV3-1; CDR3: CASSQGTGRTEAFF; DNA: TGTGCCAGCAGCCAGGGGACAGGGAGGACTGAAGCTTTCTTT
size: .; J: TRBJ2-7; D: TRBD2; V: TRBV9; CDR3: CASSPLAGGPPYEQYF; DNA: TGTGCCAGCAGCCCCCTAGCGGGAGGGCCTCCCTACGAGCAGTACTTC
size: few; J: TRBJ2-1; D: .; V: TRBV7-3; CDR3: CASSSSPGEQFF; DNA: TGTGCCAGCAGCTCCAGCCCTGGTGAGCAGTTCTTC
size: few; J: TRBJ2-3; D: TRBD2; V: TRBV5-1; CDR3: CASSPGRATDTQYF; DNA: TGCGCCAGCAGTCCTGGGAGGGCCACAGATACGCAGTATTTT
size: few; J: TRBJ2-5; D: .; V: TRBV3-1; CDR3: CASSQPFRAGGETQYF; DNA: TGTGCCAGCAGCCAACCCTTCCGCGCCGGGGGAGAGACCCAGTACTTC
size: many; J: TRBJ2-5; D: .; V: TRBV6-5; CDR3: CASRDFQETQYF; DNA: TGTGCCAGCAGGGACTTTCAAGAGACCCAGTACTTC
size: .; J: TRBJ2-5; D: TRBD2; V: TRBV4-2; CDR3: CASTLGETSGGEETQYF; DNA: TGTGCCAGCACCTTAGGGGAAACTAGCGGGGGGGAAGAGACCCAGTACTTC
size: many; J: TRBJ2-1; D: .; V: TRBV7-9; CDR3: CASSLDPRADNEQFF; DNA: TGTGCCAGCAGCTTAGACCCCAGGGCAGACAATGAGCAGTTCTTC
size: many; J: TRBJ2-3; D: .; V: TRBV5-1; CDR3: CASQEEGTDTQYF; DNA: TGCGCCAGCCAGGAGGAGGGCACAGATACGCAGTATTTT
size: many; J: TRBJ1-1; D: .; V: TRBV5-6; CDR3: CASSWTAGLNTEAFF; DNA: TGTGCCAGCAGCTGGACGGCCGGATTGAACACTGAAGCTTTCTTT
size: many; J: TRBJ1-2; D: .; V: TRBV4-1; CDR3: CASRRAGPYGYTF; DNA: TGCGCCAGCAGGCGAGCTGGTCCTTATGGCTACACCTTC
size: .; J: TRBJ2-3; D: TRBD1; V: TRBV4-3; CDR3: CASSQDRTGGTDTQYF; DNA: TGCGCCAGCAGCCAAGACAGGACAGGTGGGACAGATACGCAGTATTTT
size: many; J: TRBJ2-5; D: TRBD2; V: TRBV12-3/TRBV12-4; CDR3: CASSLAGTSGGLETQYF; DNA: TGTGCCAGCAGTTTAGCAGGGACTAGCGGGGGCCTAGAGACCCAGTACTTC
size: many; J: TRBJ1-6; D: .; V: TRBV4-3; CDR3: CASSQAREWNSPLHF; DNA: TGCGCCAGCAGCCAGGCCAGGGAGTGGAATTCACCCCTCCACTTT
size: many; J: TRBJ1-1; D: .; V: TRBV12-5; CDR3: CASGHGTEAFF; DNA: TGTGCTAGTGGTCACGGCACTGAAGCTTTCTTT
size: .; J: TRBJ1-4; D: .; V: TRBV9; CDR3: CASSVAPFNEKLFF; DNA: TGTGCCAGCAGCGTGGCCCCCTTTAATGAAAAACTGTTTTTT
size: many; J: TRBJ2-7; D: TRBD2; V: TRBV9; CDR3: CASSPRSSWLAGYEQYF; DNA: TGTGCCAGCAGCCCTCGTAGTAGCTGGCTAGCGGGATACGAGCAGTACTTC
size: .; J: TRBJ1-3; D: .; V: TRBV6-5; CDR3: CASSYQSSGNTIYF; DNA: TGTGCCAGCAGTTACCAGAGCTCTGGAAACACCATATATTTT
size: .; J: TRBJ1-6; D: TRBD1; V: TRBV29-1; CDR3: CSVRGTGEGDNSPLHF; DNA: TGCAGCGTGCGTGGGACAGGGGAAGGGGATAATTCACCCCTCCACTTT
size: few; J: TRBJ2-7; D: TRBD1; V: TRBV14; CDR3: CASSRFGEGANEQYF; DNA: TGTGCCAGCAGCCGTTTCGGCGAGGGGGCCAACGAGCAGTACTTC
size: many; J: TRBJ2-1; D: .; V: TRBV24-1; CDR3: CATSDLQGGNEQFF; DNA: TGTGCCACCAGTGATTTACAGGGTGGGAATGAGCAGTTCTTC
size: many; J: TRBJ2-7; D: .; V: TRBV3-1; CDR3: CASSPLASVAYEQYF; DNA: TGTGCCAGCAGCCCCTTGGCTAGCGTTGCCTACGAGCAGTACTTC
size: .; J: TRBJ1-1; D: TRBD1; V: TRBV18; CDR3: CASSPSGQGGTEAFF; DNA: TGTGCCAGCTCACCATCGGGACAGGGCGGCACTGAAGCTTTCTTT
size: many; J: TRBJ1-2; D: .; V: TRBV5-1; CDR3: CASSLEGGYGYTF; DNA: TGCGCCAGCAGCTTGGAGGGTGGCTATGGCTACACCTTC
size: many; J: TRBJ2-3; D: .; V: TRBV5-1; CDR3: CASRGTSTDTQYF; DNA: TGCGCCAGCCGAGGTACTAGCACAGATACGCAGTATTTT
size: many; J: TRBJ1-5; D: .; V: TRBV12-3/TRBV12-4; CDR3: CASSLAARNSNQPQHF; DNA: TGTGCCAGCAGTTTAGCGGCCCGGAATAGCAATCAGCCCCAGCATTTT
size: .; J: TRBJ2-7; D: .; V: TRBV6-2/TRBV6-3; CDR3: CASSALGRPTYEQYF; DNA: TGTGCCAGCAGTGCATTGGGACGGCCGACCTACGAGCAGTACTTC
size: many; J: TRBJ2-3; D: .; V: TRBV7-9; CDR3: CASSPSAGRTDTQYF; DNA: TGTGCCAGCAGCCCAAGTGCAGGGCGCACAGATACGCAGTATTTT
size: many; J: TRBJ2-7; D: .; V: TRBV5-1; CDR3: CASSFSRGFYEQYF; DNA: TGCGCCAGCAGCTTCAGCAGGGGATTCTACGAGCAGTACTTC
size: many; J: TRBJ2-2; D: .; V: TRBV7-7; CDR3: CASSLENTGELFF; DNA: TGTGCTAGCAGCTTAGAGAACACCGGGGAGCTGTTTTTT
size: many; J: TRBJ1-1; D: .; V: TRBV12-3/TRBV12-4; CDR3: CASRVGRGTEAFF; DNA: TGTGCCAGCCGGGTGGGGCGCGGGACTGAAGCTTTCTTT
size: .; J: TRBJ1-1; D: .; V: TRBV6-5; CDR3: CASSYHENTEAFF; DNA: TGTGCCAGCAGTTACCATGAGAACACTGAAGCTTTCTTT
size: .; J: TRBJ1-1; D: .; V: TRBV24-1; CDR3: CATSEGGEAFF; DNA: TGTGCCACCAGTGAGGGGGGTGAAGCTTTCTTT
size: many; J: TRBJ2-7; D: TRBD2; V: TRBV14; CDR3: CASSLLAGGSYQYF; DNA: TGTGCCAGCAGCCTTCTAGCGGGGGGATCGTATCAGTACTTC
size: few; J: TRBJ2-7; D: .; V: TRBV28; CDR3: CASSYPWDKSSYEQYF; DNA: TGTGCCAGCAGTTACCCCTGGGACAAGAGCTCCTACGAGCAGTACTTC
size: few; J: TRBJ2-7; D: TRBD2; V: TRBV20-1; CDR3: CSARDRASGTYEQYF; DNA: TGCAGTGCTAGAGATAGGGCTAGCGGGACCTACGAGCAGTACTTC
size: .; J: TRBJ2-1; D: TRBD2; V: TRBV11-3; CDR3: CASSPGPGGGAENEQFF; DNA: TGTGCCAGCAGCCCCGGCCCGGGCGGGGGGGCCGAGAATGAGCAGTTCTTC
size: many; J: TRBJ1-6; D: TRBD1; V: TRBV29-1; CDR3: CSARDREHSPLHF; DNA: TGCAGCGCCCGGGACAGGGAACATTCACCCCTCCACTTT
size: many; J: TRBJ2-5; D: TRBD2; V: TRBV27; CDR3: CASRPAGLQETQYF; DNA: TGTGCCAGCAGGCCAGCGGGATTGCAAGAGACCCAGTACTTC
size: many; J: TRBJ2-1; D: .; V: TRBV24-1; CDR3: CATSDSWFEQFF; DNA: TGTGCCACCAGTGATTCTTGGTTTGAGCAGTTCTTC
size: many; J: TRBJ2-7; D: TRBD1; V: TRBV9; CDR3: CASSPRDRPYEQYF; DNA: TGTGCCAGCAGCCCCCGGGACAGGCCCTACGAGCAGTACTTC
size: many; J: TRBJ2-5; D: .; V: TRBV10-3; CDR3: CAIKGQRNQETQYF; DNA: TGTGCCATCAAGGGCCAGCGGAACCAAGAGACCCAGTACTTC
size: many; J: TRBJ2-5; D: .; V: TRBV28; CDR3: CASRDYQETQYF; DNA: TGTGCCAGCCGTGACTACCAAGAGACCCAGTACTTC
size: .; J: TRBJ2-7; D: TRBD2; V: TRBV6-2/TRBV6-3; CDR3: CASRDYHEQYF; DNA: TGTGCCAGCCGGGACTACCACGAGCAGTACTTC